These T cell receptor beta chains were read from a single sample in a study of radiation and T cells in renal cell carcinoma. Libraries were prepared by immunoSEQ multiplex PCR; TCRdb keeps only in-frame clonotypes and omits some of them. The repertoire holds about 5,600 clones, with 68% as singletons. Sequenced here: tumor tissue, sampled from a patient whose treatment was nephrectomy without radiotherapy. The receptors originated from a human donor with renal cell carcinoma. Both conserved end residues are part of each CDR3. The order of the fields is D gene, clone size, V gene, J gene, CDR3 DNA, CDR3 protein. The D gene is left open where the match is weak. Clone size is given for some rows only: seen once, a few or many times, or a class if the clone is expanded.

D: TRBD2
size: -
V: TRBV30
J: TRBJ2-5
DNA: TGTGCCTGGAGGACTAGCGGGAGTCCGGGGACCCAGTACTTC
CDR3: CAWRTSGSPGTQYF

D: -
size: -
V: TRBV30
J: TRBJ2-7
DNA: TGTGCCTGGAACACGGGGGACTACGAGCAGTACTTC
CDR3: CAWNTGDYEQYF

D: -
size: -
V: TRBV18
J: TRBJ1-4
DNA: TGTGCCAGCTCACCAGGGTCGCGGGTTGCAACTAATGAAAAACTGTTTTTT
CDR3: CASSPGSRVATNEKLFF

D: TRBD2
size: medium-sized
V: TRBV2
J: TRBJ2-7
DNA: TGTGCCAGCACCGACCTCGAAGGAGCGGGGGCCTCCTACGAGCAGTACTTC
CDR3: CASTDLEGAGASYEQYF

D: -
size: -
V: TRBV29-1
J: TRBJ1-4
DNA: TGCAGCGTTTCCTCAACTAATGAAAAACTGTTTTTT
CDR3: CSVSSTNEKLFF

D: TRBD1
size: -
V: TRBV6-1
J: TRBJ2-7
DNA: TGTGCCAGCAGTGAAGGGACAGGGACCCCCTACGAGCAGTACTTC
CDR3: CASSEGTGTPYEQYF

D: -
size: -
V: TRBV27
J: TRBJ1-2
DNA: TGTGCCAGCAAGCGGGACACTGGGATACCTGGCTACACCTTC
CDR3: CASKRDTGIPGYTF

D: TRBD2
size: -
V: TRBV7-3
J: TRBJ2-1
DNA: TGTGCCAGCAGCGCAACCCTCGGGACTAGCGGGAGAGGTGGGCAGTTCTTC
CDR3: CASSATLGTSGRGGQFF

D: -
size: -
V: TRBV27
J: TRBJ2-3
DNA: TGTGCCAGCAGGAAGGAGTGGGGGGCCCGCACAGATACGCAGTATTTT
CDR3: CASRKEWGARTDTQYF

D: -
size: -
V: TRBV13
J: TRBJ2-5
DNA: TGTGCCAGCAGCGCCGGGACCCAACAAGAGACCCAGTACTTC
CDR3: CASSAGTQQETQYF

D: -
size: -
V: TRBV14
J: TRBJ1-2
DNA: TGTGCCAGCAGCCAAGGCGGCCTCTATGGCTACACCTTC
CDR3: CASSQGGLYGYTF

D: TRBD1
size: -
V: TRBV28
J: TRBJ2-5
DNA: TGTGCCAGCAGTTTATGGGGGACAGGAGAAGAGACCCAGTACTTC
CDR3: CASSLWGTGEETQYF

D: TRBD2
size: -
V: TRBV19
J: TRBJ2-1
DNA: TGTGCCAGTAGTCCACCCCTAGCGGGAGGGCGGCTTGAGCAGTTCTTC
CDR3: CASSPPLAGGRLEQFF

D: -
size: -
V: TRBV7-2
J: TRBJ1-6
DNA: TGTGCCAGCAGTTCAGACCGGGACCGATATAATTCACCCCTCCACTTT
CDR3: CASSSDRDRYNSPLHF

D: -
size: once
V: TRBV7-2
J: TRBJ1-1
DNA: TGTGCCAGCAGCTTAGGCCAGGGATCCACTGAAGCTTTCTTT
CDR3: CASSLGQGSTEAFF

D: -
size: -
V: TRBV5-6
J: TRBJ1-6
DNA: TGTGCCAGCAGCTTGGGAATTTCGCTGGGACAACATAATTCACCCCTCCACTTT
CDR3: CASSLGISLGQHNSPLHF

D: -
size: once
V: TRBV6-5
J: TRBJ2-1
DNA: TGTGCCAGCAGTTACTCGGGGACCACCTACAATGAGCAGTTCTTC
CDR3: CASSYSGTTYNEQFF

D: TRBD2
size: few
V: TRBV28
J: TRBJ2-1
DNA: TGTGCCAGCAGAGCCGGGACTAGCGGGAGGGCAACTGAGCAGTTCTTC
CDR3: CASRAGTSGRATEQFF

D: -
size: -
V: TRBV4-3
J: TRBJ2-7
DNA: TGCGCCAGCAGCCAAGATTTCAGCTCCTACGAGCAGTACTTC
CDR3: CASSQDFSSYEQYF

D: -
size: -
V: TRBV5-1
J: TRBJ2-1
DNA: TGCGCCAGCAGCGGGGACACTAAGGCTTACAATGAGCAGTTCTTC
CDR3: CASSGDTKAYNEQFF

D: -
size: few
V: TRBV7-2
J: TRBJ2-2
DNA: TGTGCCAGCAGCCCCGGGCACGGGGAGCTGTTTTTT
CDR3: CASSPGHGELFF

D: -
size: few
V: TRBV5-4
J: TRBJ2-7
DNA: TGTGCCAGCAGCTTTTACACCGGGACTCCCTACGAGCAGTACTTC
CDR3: CASSFYTGTPYEQYF

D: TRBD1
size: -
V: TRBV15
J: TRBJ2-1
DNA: TGTGCCACCAGCTCCCGGGACAGGGAAACCTACAATGAGCAGTTCTTC
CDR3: CATSSRDRETYNEQFF

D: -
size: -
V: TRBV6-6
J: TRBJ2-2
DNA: TGTGCCAGCAGTTACGTCGGCACCGGGGAGCTGTTTTTT
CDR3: CASSYVGTGELFF

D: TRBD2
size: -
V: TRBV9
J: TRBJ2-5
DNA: TGTGCCAGCAGCGACCCCCTAGCGGGACGGCGAGAGACCCAGTACTTC
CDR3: CASSDPLAGRRETQYF

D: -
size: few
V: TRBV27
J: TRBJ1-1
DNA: TGTGCCAGCAGTAGGACAACAAGGAACACTGAAGCTTTCTTT
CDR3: CASSRTTRNTEAFF

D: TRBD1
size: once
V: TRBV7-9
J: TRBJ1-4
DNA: TGTGCCAGCAGCCCAACCGGGACAGCGGGCGAAAAACTGTTTTTT
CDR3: CASSPTGTAGEKLFF

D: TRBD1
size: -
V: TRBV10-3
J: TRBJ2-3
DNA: TGTGCCATCAGTGAGTCTACCGAGGGAGGGATCGAACAGGGGGCAACAGATACGCAGTATTTT
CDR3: CAISESTEGGIEQGATDTQYF

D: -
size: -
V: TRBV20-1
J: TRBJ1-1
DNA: TGCGGGAGTCACCAAATCACTGAAGCTTTCTTT
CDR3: CGSHQITEAFF

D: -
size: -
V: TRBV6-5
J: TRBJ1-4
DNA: TGTGCCAGCAGTTACGATTTGAGAGCCGAAAAACTGTTTTTT
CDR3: CASSYDLRAEKLFF

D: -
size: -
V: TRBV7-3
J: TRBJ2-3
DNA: TGTGCCAGCAGCTTAAGCGCAGGGAGCACAGATACGCAGTATTTT
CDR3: CASSLSAGSTDTQYF

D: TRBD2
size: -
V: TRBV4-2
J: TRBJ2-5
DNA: TGTGCCAGCAGCCCGTCGACTAGCCGAGGGGCCCAGTACTTC
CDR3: CASSPSTSRGAQYF

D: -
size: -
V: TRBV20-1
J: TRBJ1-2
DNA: TGCAGTGCTAAGGTCAACTATGGCTACACCTTC
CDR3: CSAKVNYGYTF

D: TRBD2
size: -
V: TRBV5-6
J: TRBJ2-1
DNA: TGTGCCAGCAGCTCTAGCGGAGCCTCCTACAATGAGCAGTTCTTC
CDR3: CASSSSGASYNEQFF

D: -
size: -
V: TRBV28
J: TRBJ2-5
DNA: TGTGCCAGCAGTACGTCCGGGGAGTCCGAGACCCAGTACTTC
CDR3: CASSTSGESETQYF

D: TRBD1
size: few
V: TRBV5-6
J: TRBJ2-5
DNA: TGTGCCAGCAGCTTCGACAGGGCTATGAAGACCCAGTACTTC
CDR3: CASSFDRAMKTQYF

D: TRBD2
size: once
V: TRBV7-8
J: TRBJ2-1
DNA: TGTGCCAGCAGCTTAATGAGCGGGAGAGGTTTCGTGGGGCTATACAATGAGCAGTTCTTC
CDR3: CASSLMSGRGFVGLYNEQFF

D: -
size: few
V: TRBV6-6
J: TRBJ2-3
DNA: TGTGCCAGCAGTTACGGCGGGAACACAGATACGCAGTATTTT
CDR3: CASSYGGNTDTQYF

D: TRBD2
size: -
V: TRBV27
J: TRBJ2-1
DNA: TGTGCCAGCAGTCGGCTAGCGGGAAAGAATGAGCAGTTCTTC
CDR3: CASSRLAGKNEQFF

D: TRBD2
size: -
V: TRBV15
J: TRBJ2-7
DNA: TGTGCCACCAGCAGAGATCTAGCGGGAGAAGAGCAGTACTTC
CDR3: CATSRDLAGEEQYF

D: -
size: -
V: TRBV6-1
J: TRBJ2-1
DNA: TGTGCCAGCAGTGAGAAGGGTAGGAAGCAGTTCTTC
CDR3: CASSEKGRKQFF

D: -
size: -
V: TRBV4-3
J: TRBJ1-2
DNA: TGCGCCAGCAGCCAAGAAATTGGAGGGGTATATGGCTACACCTTC
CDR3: CASSQEIGGVYGYTF

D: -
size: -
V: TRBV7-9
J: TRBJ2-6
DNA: TGTGCCAGCAGCCTAACCCACTCTGGGGCCAACGTCCTGACTTTC
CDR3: CASSLTHSGANVLTF

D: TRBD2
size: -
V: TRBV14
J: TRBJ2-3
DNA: TGTGCCAGCAGCCAAGGTCTAGCGGGATATACGCAGTATTTT
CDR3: CASSQGLAGYTQYF

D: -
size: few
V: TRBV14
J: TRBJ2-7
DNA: TGTGCCAGCAGCCCTGAGGGATTTTACTACGAGCAGTACTTC
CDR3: CASSPEGFYYEQYF

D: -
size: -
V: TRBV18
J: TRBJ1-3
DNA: TGTGCCAGCTCACCACTCGGACGGGTTGGAAACACCATATATTTT
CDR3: CASSPLGRVGNTIYF

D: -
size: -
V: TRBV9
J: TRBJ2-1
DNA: TGTGCCAGCAGCGTGTCAGGATTCAATGAGCAGTTCTTC
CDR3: CASSVSGFNEQFF

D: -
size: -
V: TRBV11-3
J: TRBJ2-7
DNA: TGTGCCAGCAGCACCCGGAGCGGCGAGCAGTACTTC
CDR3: CASSTRSGEQYF

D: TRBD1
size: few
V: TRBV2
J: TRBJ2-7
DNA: TGTGCCAGCAGAACCGGGACAGCCACGGGGGAGCAGTACTTC
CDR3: CASRTGTATGEQYF

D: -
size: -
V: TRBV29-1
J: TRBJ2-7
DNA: TGCAGCGTTTACGTTTCAGGGACCTACGAGCAGTACTTC
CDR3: CSVYVSGTYEQYF

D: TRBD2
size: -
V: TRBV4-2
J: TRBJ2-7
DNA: TGTGCCAGCAGTCCGGGACTAGCGGGGTCCGAGCAGTACTTC
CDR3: CASSPGLAGSEQYF

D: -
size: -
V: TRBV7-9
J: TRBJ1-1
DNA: TGTGCCAGCAGCCCGACGGGGTTCATTTTCCCCAGGACTGAAGCTTTCTTT
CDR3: CASSPTGFIFPRTEAFF

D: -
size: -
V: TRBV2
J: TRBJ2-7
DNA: TGTGCCAGCGGGAGGTTGACCTTCCTCTACGAGCAGTACTTC
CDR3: CASGRLTFLYEQYF

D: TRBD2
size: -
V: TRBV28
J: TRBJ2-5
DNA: TGTGCCAGCAGTTTTTCTTACCTCCTTTCGCTAGCGGGAAAGGAGACCCAGTACTTC
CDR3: CASSFSYLLSLAGKETQYF

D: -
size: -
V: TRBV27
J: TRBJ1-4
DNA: TGTGCCAGCAGTGCCTCCGTAACTAATGAAAAACTGTTTTTT
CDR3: CASSASVTNEKLFF